This passage covers 21 T cell receptor beta chains from one sample sequenced in a study of T cells in Graves' hyperthyroidism and ophthalmopathy. TCR beta CDR3 region amplification was performed from RNA transcripts. HTBI primers drove first-round RT-PCR of the TCR CDR3. TCRdb redid the calling of the multiplex PCR reads with MiXCR, one entry per CDR3 protein. The sample records hundreds of thousands of distinct CDR3 sequences, 20% to 25% being singletons. What was sequenced was blood. The receptors originated from a man under 40 with Graves' ophthalmopathy.

This clonotype appeared a few times. This chain joins TRBV24-1 and TRBJ1-5; D is perhaps TRBD1 (5 bases). Germline CDR1 and CDR2: KGHDR and SFDVKD. This CDR3 region has 16 residues. The V end lost 3 bases, the J end lost 5 bases, and 16 bases lay between the germline ends. The CDR3 sequence is CATSDGTKGWDQPQHF. The DNA for the CDR3 is TGTGCCACCAGTGATGGGACCAAGGGGTGGGATCAGCCCCAGCATTTT.

This clonotype was seen repeatedly, ten times or more. V gene TRBV5-5 combines with J gene TRBJ2-1, with D uncertain. Germline CDR1 is SGHKS and CDR2 is YYEKEE (reference sequence). This CDR3 region has 15 residues. Trimming shortened V by 4 bases and J by 2 bases, and 13 bases separated the two germline ends. As DNA, the CDR3 is TGTGCCAGCAGCGCGTGGGTGGCGGCCTACAATGAGCAGTTCTTC. This sequence encodes CASSAWVAAYNEQFF.

The J gene is TRBJ2-2, the V gene TRBV7-2; D possibly uses TRBD1 or TRBD2 (5 bases each). The CDR3 runs to 15 residues. CDR1 and CDR2 (germline): SGHTA, FQGNSA. V shed 2 bases and J shed 5 bases, with 12 bases lying between them. The CDR3: CASSLRGRATGELFF. DNA of the CDR3: TGTGCCAGCAGCTTACGGGGCAGAGCTACCGGGGAGCTGTTTTTT.

In the case of this clonotype: Possible read error: a much larger clone is one base away. This chain connects TRBV6-9 to TRBJ2-3, with D unclear. Germline values: CDR1 MNHGY, CDR2 SVAAGI. Trimming pared 3 bases from V and 4 bases from J, leaving 5 bases between. The CDR3 spans 12 residues. CDR3 region: CASSYRADTQYF. Written as DNA, the CDR3 is TGTGCCAGCAGTTACCGGGCAGATACGCAGTATTTT.

The V and J genes are TRBV30 and TRBJ2-5, with 7 bases aligning to TRBD2. V trimming: 1 base; J trimming: 4 bases; junction bases outside the gene matches: 6. From germline, CDR1 is GTSNPN and CDR2 SVGIG (reference sequence). The length of the CDR3 is 14 residues. The CDR3 region has the DNA TGTGCCTGGAGTGCTGGACTAGGGGCAGAGACCCAGTACTTC. Translated, it gives CAWSAGLGAETQYF. The full variable domain, with the rest looked up from reference TRBV30 and TRBJ2-5, is SQTIHQWPATLVQPVGSPLSLECTVEGTSNPNLYWYRQAAGRGLQLLFYSVGIGQISSEVPQNLSASRPQDRQFILSSKKLLLSDSGFYLCAWSAGLGAETQYFGPGTRLLVL.

This clonotype was seen more than once but under ten times. CDR3 sequence: CASSLSREAYEQYF. The CDR3 DNA reads as TGTGCCAGCAGTTTAAGTAGGGAGGCCTACGAGCAGTACTTC. This chain links TRBV27 with TRBJ2-7; D is perhaps TRBD2 (6 bases). Germline V CDR1 and CDR2: MNHEY, SMNVEV (reference sequence). The CDR3 has 14 amino acids. Trimming took off 2 bases at V and 2 bases at J, with 10 bases between the two ends.

In this sample, this clonotype turned up many times. The CDR3 nucleotides are TGTGCCAGCAGCCAAGGGCAGACAGTACTGGAGCAGTACTTC. Amino acids: CASSQGQTVLEQYF. This chain joins TRBV11-2 and TRBJ2-7; tentative D call: TRBD1 (5 bases). This CDR3 spans 14 amino acids. Germline CDR1 SGHAT, CDR2 FQNNGV. V lost 5 bases and J lost 7, with 18 bases in between. Using reference TRBV11-2 and TRBJ2-7 for the parts outside the CDR3, the full variable domain is EAGVAQSPRYKIIEKRQSVAFWCNPISGHATLYWYQQILGQGPKLLIQFQNNGVVDDSQLPKDRFSAERLKGVDSTLKIQPAKLEDSAVYLCASSQGQTVLEQYFGPGTRLTVT.

The chain employs TRBV4-1 and TRBJ1-1; D perhaps matches TRBD1 (6 bases). CDR1 is MGHRA and CDR2 is YSYEKL in the germline V gene. The CDR3 is 12 residues long. V was cut by 8 bases and J by 6 bases, with 13 bases left in between. The CDR3 protein is CASRGGGAEAFF. In DNA form, the CDR3 reads TGCGCCAGCCGCGGGGGGGGCGCTGAAGCTTTCTTT.

V usage is TRBV27 and J usage is TRBJ2-1; possible D gene TRBD2, 6 bases. CDR3 length: 14 amino acids. Germline V gives CDR1 MNHEY, CDR2 SMNVEV (reference sequence). The ends were cut back, 2 bases at V and 6 bases at J, with 11 bases in the middle. The CDR3 spells CASSLAGNLNEQFF. The CDR3 region has the DNA TGTGCCAGCAGTTTAGCGGGAAACCTCAATGAGCAGTTCTTC.

V is TRBV10-3 and J is TRBJ1-6; no reliable D call. CDR3 length: 12 residues. Germline V gene lookup returns CDR1 ENHRY and CDR2 SYGVKD. Trimming shortened V by 3 bases and J by 8 bases, and 5 bases separated the two germline ends. This CDR3 is CAISDGDSPLHF. DNA of the CDR3: TGTGCCATCAGTGACGGGGATTCACCCCTCCACTTT.

On this clonotype: Compared with germline, one end of the junction differs, possibly owing to a read error. The chain uses TRBV6-2 or TRBV6-3 and TRBJ2-7; 11 nucleotides align to TRBD1. This CDR3 is built from 14 residues. CDR1 MNHEY and CDR2 SVGEGT come from the germline V gene. The CDR3 is CASRWTGGSCEQYF. The CDR3 region has the DNA TGTGCCAGCAGGTGGACAGGGGGCTCCTGCGAGCAGTACTTC.

This clonotype was observed a handful of times. This clone may be a read error of a much larger clone one base away. The rearrangement joins TRBV28 to TRBJ1-2, with TRBD1 identical over 7 bases. The CDR3 runs to 15 residues. Germline CDR1 MDHEN, CDR2 SYDVKM. The CDR3 nucleotides read TGTGCCAGCAGTTTAAGGGCCCGGACAGGCTATGACTACACCTTC. Protein sequence: CASSLRARTGYDYTF.

This clonotype was counted a few times. The chain combines TRBV9 with TRBJ2-7, with 10 bases fitting TRBD1. The germline V gene has CDR1 SGDLS and CDR2 YYNGEE. The CDR3 sequence is 14 residues long. Trimming removed 4 bases from V and 6 bases from J; junction bases left unmatched: 7. The CDR3 is CASSPGQGVSEQYF. CDR3 nucleotide sequence: TGTGCCAGCAGCCCCGGACAGGGGGTAAGCGAGCAGTACTTC.

The table lists this clonotype with a few counts. The chain joins TRBV2 to TRBJ2-1; D is possibly TRBD1 or TRBD2 (6 bases each). Germline CDR1 reads SNHLY; CDR2 reads FYNNEI. V was clipped by 6 bases and J by 1 base, with 19 bases between them. The CDR3 runs 17 residues. The CDR3 is CASRSQRLGGSYNEQFF. The DNA for the CDR3 is TGTGCCAGCAGATCCCAGAGACTAGGGGGGTCCTACAATGAGCAGTTCTTC.

The V call is TRBV29-1, the J call TRBJ2-1; maybe TRBD1 (6 bases). Germline lookup yields CDR1 SQVTM and CDR2 ANQGSEA. The length of the CDR3 is 14 residues. Trimming removed 4 bases at V and 7 bases at J, with 17 bases between. The CDR3 spells CSVVRQEAPNEQFF. CDR3 DNA: TGCAGCGTTGTGAGACAGGAGGCTCCAAATGAGCAGTTCTTC.

This clonotype was recorded many times. The rearrangement joins TRBV2 to TRBJ2-7; 8 bases match TRBD2. The ends lost 3 bases at V and 0 bases at J; junction bases unmatched: 1. Germline CDR1 is SNHLY and CDR2 is FYNNEI. The CDR3 has 14 residues. The DNA of the CDR3 is TGTGCCAGCAGTGAGAGCGGGAGCTCCTACGAGCAGTACTTC. This translates into CASSESGSSYEQYF.

This clonotype was seen at least ten times. The chain joins TRBV2 to TRBJ1-1; the match to TRBD1 covers 11 bases. This CDR3 is 14 amino acids long. The V segment lost 6 bases and the J segment 3 bases; nucleotides outside the gene matches: 3. Germline assignment: CDR1 SNHLY and CDR2 FYNNEI. The CDR3 coding sequence is TGTGCCAGCAGGGGGACAGGGGGAGACACTGAAGCTTTCTTT. Translating it yields CASRGTGGDTEAFF. The whole variable domain, filled in from reference TRBV2 and TRBJ1-1, reads EPEVTQTPSHQVTQMGQEVILRCVPISNHLYFYWYRQILGQKVEFLVSFYNNEISEKSEIFDDQFSVERPDGSNFTLKIRSTKLEDSAMYFCASRGTGGDTEAFFGQGTRLTVV.

The table lists this clonotype with many counts. The chain has TRBV27 and TRBJ1-1; no clear D gene. Trimming shortened V by 2 bases and J by 5 bases, and 12 bases separated the two germline ends. CDR3 length equals 14 residues. Germline V lookup: CDR1 MNHEY, CDR2 SMNVEV (reference sequence). The CDR3 nucleotides read TGTGCCAGCAGTTTAATAGGGTGGAGTACTGAAGCTTTCTTT. It encodes CASSLIGWSTEAFF.

The chain links TRBV27 to TRBJ2-5, with 7 bases fitting TRBD2. Germline V gene lookup returns CDR1 MNHEY and CDR2 SMNVEV (reference sequence). This CDR3 has 13 amino acids. With 8 bases clipped from V and 3 bases from J, the junction kept 6 bases outside the gene matches. CDR3 sequence (DNA): TGTGCCAGCCAGCGGGGAAGGGAAGAGACCCAGTACTTC. Translated, it gives CASQRGREETQYF.

This clonotype has more than one count but fewer than ten. The V gene is TRBV6-2 or TRBV6-3, the J gene TRBJ1-4, with 8 bases identical to TRBD1. Germline V gene lookup returns CDR1 MNHEY and CDR2 SVGEGT. The CDR3 has 14 residues. Trimming cost V 6 bases and J 2 bases; bases outside gene matches: 2. The CDR3 DNA sequence: TGTGCCAGCAGCTGGGACAGGACTAATGAAAAACTGTTTTTT. Amino acids: CASSWDRTNEKLFF.

The J gene is TRBJ2-2, the V gene TRBV28; no clear D. CDR3 length equals 15 residues. The V and J ends lost 3 bases and 2 bases respectively, with 10 bases between them. Germline V gives CDR1 MDHEN, CDR2 SYDVKM. The CDR3 bases are TGTGCCAGCAGTTTCCTGCAGGCTAACACCGGGGAGCTGTTTTTT. It yields the protein CASSFLQANTGELFF.